This TCR beta chain was recovered during a study of cytomegalovirus exposure and HLA in healthy donors. Across the study: A data release that came early held 80 million to 95 million unique TCRs from HLA-typed donors. Study-wide findings and caveats: Cytomegalovirus status was reportedly diagnosed by the classifier with high sensitivity and specificity. According to an earlier analysis, most TCR beta V segments yielded productive rearrangements about 87% or about 30% of the time. Among the most significant clusters, several appeared linked to common viral pathogens in a later analysis.

PCR amplification relied on 60 Vbeta primers (plus 13 Jbeta primers). Here immunoSEQ multiplex PCR was the method, and the copy in TCRdb shows in-frame clones only, minus some. This sample yields about 160,000 clones, of which about 64% are seen a single time; under 7.5% belongs to the top ten. About this clone: Its cognate antigen is unknown.

Germline V gene lookup returns CDR1 SGHAT and CDR2 FQDESV (reference sequence). V was clipped by 5 bases and J by 6 bases, with 11 bases between them. The CDR3 sequence is 13 residues long. The origin of this receptor is a woman aged 60-75 years in good health and CMV-seropositive. The sample consisted of PBMCs. This chain joins TRBV11-1 and TRBJ1-5; D is possibly TRBD1 (5 bases). DNA of the CDR3: TGTGCCAGCAGCCAGGGATCCGGTCAGCCCCAGCATTTT. Translation: CASSQGSGQPQHF. The complete variable domain, with remaining parts taken from reference TRBV11-1 and TRBJ1-5, reads EAEVAQSPRYKITEKSQAVAFWCDPISGHATLYWYRQILGQGPELLVQFQDESVVDDSQLPKDRFSAERLKGVDSTLKIQPAELGDSAMYLCASSQGSGQPQHFGDGTRLSIL.